The clone carrying this TCR beta chain came up a few times. With V trimmed by 3 bases and J by 7 bases, 15 bases remained unmatched. The CDR3 runs to 17 residues. The sample originates from a study of blood T cells in healthy people across ages. The second PCR ran about 6 to 12 cycles with a sample-barcoded 5' primer and J-beta primers. Every sample produced at least 2.5 million CDR3-containing paired-end reads. TCRdb reprocessed the 5' RACE reads with MiXCR, giving one entry per CDR3 protein. This sample yields roughly 1.9 million distinct CDR3 sequences, of which about two fifths are seen a single time; roughly 24% belongs to the top ten.

The sequenced sample was blood. The rearrangement uses TRBV12-3 or TRBV12-4 and TRBJ1-2; 9 bases line up with TRBD1. The TCR was taken from a human donor in good health. The CDR3 DNA is TGTGCCAGCAGTTTCGGATGGGACAGGGTTCATCCGGGTGGCTACACCTTC. This encodes CASSFGWDRVHPGGYTF.